The 11 T cell receptor beta chains reported below all come from one sample, sequenced in a study of blood T cells in healthy people across ages. Through a sample-barcoded 5' primer and a J-beta primer mix, a second PCR was run for roughly 7 to 12 cycles. TCRdb processed the 5' RACE reads anew with MiXCR; each CDR3 protein has one entry. Counted here are just over 800,000 distinct CDR3 sequences, around 62% occurring once; the ten biggest clones make up 28%. Sequencing was done on a sample of blood. The receptors come from a man aged 25-40 years in good health.

This clonotype was observed a handful of times. V and J are TRBV9 and TRBJ2-7; D uncertain. The CDR3 covers 15 residues. V lost 3 bases, J lost 4 bases, and 17 bases lay in between. Germline CDR1 reads SGDLS; CDR2 reads YYNGEE. In nucleotides, the CDR3 is TGTGCCAGCAGCGCCGACCCGGACGGAGTATACGAGCAGTACTTC. Translating gives CASSADPDGVYEQYF.

This chain joins TRBV5-1 and TRBJ2-5; a possible D gene is TRBD1 (5 bases). Trimming cost V 3 bases and J 2 bases, with 14 bases left between them. Germline values: CDR1 SGHRS, CDR2 YFSETQ. This CDR3 has 15 amino acids. The CDR3 nucleotides read TGCGCCAGCAGCTCTACTCAGGGCGGTCAAGAGACCCAGTACTTC. Translated: CASSSTQGGQETQYF.

The V and J genes are TRBV29-1 and TRBJ2-4; D ambiguous. The end of the DNA aligns better with TRBJ2-7, so the J call may be wrong. Germline loops: CDR1 SQVTM, CDR2 ANQGSEA. The CDR3 covers 13 residues. The CDR3 DNA follows: TGCAGCGTTGAGGCAGTGGATAACTACGAGCAGTACTTC. Its translation: CSVEAVDNYEQYF.

This clonotype occurred once. The chain carries TRBV20-1 and TRBJ2-4, with unresolved D. Near its end, the DNA agrees better with TRBJ2-7, so the J call may be wrong. The CDR3 sequence is 12 residues long. Germline V gene data show CDR1 as DFQATT and CDR2 as SNEGSKA (reference sequence). CDR3 in DNA: TGCAGTGCTACTCCCCCTGGGGACGAGCAGTACTTC. Its translation: CSATPPGDEQYF.

Details on this clonotype: Sequence at one end of the junction differs from germline and may be a read error. The gene calls are TRBV4-1 and TRBJ2-7; D is undetermined. The J call may be mistaken, given a closer DNA end match to TRBJ2-5. CDR1 is MGHRA, CDR2 YSYEKL, per germline. The CDR3 totals 15 residues. The CDR3 reads CASSQDWAPQGTQYF. CDR3 sequence (DNA): TGCGCCAGCAGCCAAGATTGGGCCCCCCAAGGGACCCAGTACTTC.

This chain connects TRBV20-1 to TRBJ1-1; D possibly corresponds to TRBD1 (5 bases). Trimming shortened V by 5 bases and J by 1 base, and 14 bases separated the two germline ends. Germline lookup yields CDR1 DFQATT and CDR2 SNEGSKA (reference sequence). The CDR3 loop spans 14 amino acids. The CDR3 DNA reads TGCAGTGCTCCCTCAGGGCTTGGGAACACTGAAGCTTTCTTT. Amino acids: CSAPSGLGNTEAFF.

This chain joins TRBV3-1 and TRBJ2-4, with D tentatively TRBD1 (6 bases). This CDR3 is 15 amino acids long. V lost 0 bases and J lost 8, with 14 bases in between. The germline V gene encodes CDR1 LGHDT and CDR2 YNNKEL (reference sequence). The DNA for the CDR3 is TGTGCCAGCAGCCAAGACAGGGGAGATTGGGACATTCAGTACTTC. Its translation: CASSQDRGDWDIQYF.

CDR3 nucleotide sequence: TGTGCCAACACCGGACTAGCGGGGGGGGATAATCAGTTCTTC. Encoded protein: CANTGLAGGDNQFF. J is TRBJ2-1 and V is TRBV2; 15 nucleotides match TRBD2. Looked up from germline, CDR1 is SNHLY and CDR2 is FYNNEI. The V and J ends lost 10 bases and 13 bases, in that order; junction bases with no gene match: 11. The CDR3 is 14 amino acids.

The chain's CDR3 is CASRVGAFGAQYF. The CDR3 DNA reads TGTGCCAGCAGGGTAGGGGCCTTCGGGGCCCAGTACTTC. The chain uses TRBV3-1 and TRBJ2-5; D may match TRBD1 or TRBD2 (5 bases each). The CDR3 has 13 residues. Trimming left V 6 bases short and J 9 bases short, with 17 bases between. Germline V gives CDR1 LGHDT, CDR2 YNNKEL (reference sequence).

This clonotype was detected a few times. The V gene is TRBV29-1, the J gene TRBJ2-1; D gene ambiguous. Trimming removed 1 base from V and 0 bases from J, with 13 bases in between. The CDR3 spans 16 residues. In germline, CDR1 is SQVTM, CDR2 ANQGSEA. CDR3 region: CSVEGGVDSSYNEQFF. For the CDR3, the DNA is TGCAGCGTTGAAGGTGGGGTGGATAGCTCCTACAATGAGCAGTTCTTC.

This sequence joins TRBV5-1 and TRBJ2-5; D call uncertain. The J call may be faulty, since TRBJ2-7 better matches the DNA end. Germline V lookup: CDR1 SGHRS, CDR2 YFSETQ. CDR3 length: 12 residues. CDR3 sequence (DNA): TGCGCCAGCAGCTTGCCCGATGTCGAGCAGTACTTC. Translation gives CASSLPDVEQYF.